Below, 18 T cell receptor beta chains from the same sample are listed, as sequenced in a study of cytomegalovirus exposure and HLA in healthy donors. Primers: 60 Vbeta forward and 13 Jbeta reverse. Only in-frame clones appear in the TCRdb table, and some are missing; sequencing was by immunoSEQ multiplex PCR. The sample carries about 140,000 clones, around 77% recorded once. Sequencing input: PBMCs. These receptors were obtained from a young man in good health and CMV-seronegative.

This chain connects TRBV30 to TRBJ1-1; TRBD1 might be the D (6 bases). The CDR3 spans 13 residues. The ends were cut back, 0 bases at V and 3 bases at J, with 8 bases in the middle. CDR1 is GTSNPN and CDR2 is SVGIG in the germline V gene (reference sequence). CDR3 loop: CAWSVQGYTEAFF. The CDR3 coding sequence is TGTGCCTGGAGTGTGCAGGGGTACACTGAAGCTTTCTTT.

The rearrangement uses TRBV19 and TRBJ1-1; D might be TRBD1 (5 bases). CDR1 and CDR2 (germline): LNHDA, SQIVND (reference sequence). The CDR3 sequence is 18 residues long. Trimming pared 3 bases from V and 5 bases from J, leaving 25 bases between. In DNA form, the CDR3 reads TGTGCCAGTAGTATGAGGTATTACCCTCAGAAGGGGAGGACTGAAGCTTTCTTT. Encoded protein: CASSMRYYPQKGRTEAFF.

This sequence joins TRBV7-9 and TRBJ1-1; 8 bases are shared with TRBD1. V was pared by 5 bases and J by 0 bases, with 14 bases of the junction left unmatched. The CDR3 has 18 amino acids. CDR1 and CDR2 from the germline V gene are SEHNR and FQNEAQ (reference sequence). The CDR3 loop reads CASSPGQGRFTMNTEAFF. The DNA of the CDR3 is TGTGCCAGCAGCCCCGGACAGGGACGTTTTACCATGAACACTGAAGCTTTCTTT.

The sample holds a few counts of this clone. The rearrangement uses TRBV6-5 and TRBJ1-3; D remains unclear. The germline V gene encodes CDR1 MNHEY and CDR2 SVGAGI. The V gene lost 6 bases and the J gene lost 0 bases, with 9 bases spanning the gap. The CDR3 extends over 14 amino acids. CDR3 in DNA: TGTGCCAGCAGATCCGGGATCTCTGGAAACACCATATATTTT. It is translated as CASRSGISGNTIYF.

The chain employs TRBV19 and TRBJ1-5; 7 nucleotides agree with TRBD1. V was clipped by 3 bases and J by 0 bases; unmatched bases: 8. There are 17 residues in the CDR3. In germline, CDR1 is LNHDA, CDR2 SQIVND (reference sequence). The CDR3 sequence is CASSIEGAGYSNQPQHF. The CDR3 DNA reads TGTGCCAGTAGTATCGAGGGGGCGGGTTATAGCAATCAGCCCCAGCATTTT.

V and J are TRBV11-2 and TRBJ2-1; maybe TRBD1 (5 bases). CDR1 SGHAT and CDR2 FQNNGV come from the germline V gene. The CDR3 has 13 residues. V was clipped by 5 bases and J by 4 bases, with 9 bases between them. The DNA for the CDR3 is TGTGCCAGCAGCGGCGACAGATACAATGAGCAGTTCTTC. Its protein product is CASSGDRYNEQFF.

The chain carries TRBV30 and TRBJ1-4, with TRBD1 as a possible D gene (5 bases). Germline V gene lookup returns CDR1 GTSNPN and CDR2 SVGIG (reference sequence). The CDR3 is made up of 14 amino acids. V lost 5 bases, J lost 0 bases, and 10 bases lay in between. CDR3 sequence (DNA): TGTGCCTGGTCCAGACAGCCAACTAATGAAAAACTGTTTTTT. This sequence encodes CAWSRQPTNEKLFF.

Regarding this clone: Compared with germline, one end of the junction differs, possibly owing to a read error. This chain uses TRBV7-9 with TRBJ1-2, with D unresolved. Germline loops: CDR1 SEHNR, CDR2 FQNEAQ (reference sequence). The CDR3 extends over 12 amino acids. The DNA of the CDR3 is TGTTCCAGCAGCTTGGCAGGAAGGGGCTACACCTTC. It specifies CSSSLAGRGYTF. Complete variable domain (other parts from reference TRBV7-9 and TRBJ1-2): DTGVSQNPRHKITKRGQNVTFRCDPISEHNRLYWYRQTLGQGPEFLTYFQNEAQLEKSRLLSDRFSAERPKGSFSTLEIQRTEQGDSAMYLCSSSLAGRGYTFGSGTRLTVV.

V gene TRBV10-3 combines with J gene TRBJ1-2, with 11 bases lining up with TRBD1. Trimming cost V 6 bases and J 6 bases; bases outside gene matches: 0. Germline assignment: CDR1 ENHRY and CDR2 SYGVKD. CDR3 length: 12 residues. The CDR3, as DNA: TGTGCCATCAGGGGACAGGGGGATGGCTACACCTTC. This translates into CAIRGQGDGYTF.

CDR3 bases: TGTGCCAGCACCCGGGACAGGGGTGGGACTGAAGCTTTCTTT. Protein: CASTRDRGGTEAFF. The chain recombines TRBV6-5 with TRBJ1-1; 10 positions match TRBD1. The CDR3 is 14 residues long. CDR1 and CDR2 (germline): MNHEY, SVGAGI. V was clipped by 7 bases and J by 5 bases; unmatched bases: 7.

CDR3 amino acids: CASSQEWQGNGETQYF. CDR3 sequence (DNA): TGTGCCAGCAGCCAAGAGTGGCAGGGGAACGGAGAGACCCAGTACTTC. The chain couples TRBV4-2 to TRBJ2-5; D perhaps matches TRBD1 (6 bases). Germline V gives CDR1 LGHNA, CDR2 YNFKEQ. The V gene lost 0 bases and the J gene lost 4 bases, with 15 bases spanning the gap. The CDR3 is made up of 16 amino acids.

The chain recombines TRBV19 with TRBJ1-4; D is possibly TRBD1 (6 bases). The V end was cut by 7 bases, the J end by 0 bases, with 18 bases between. Germline loops: CDR1 LNHDA, CDR2 SQIVND (reference sequence). This CDR3 is built from 17 residues. The DNA for the CDR3 is TGTGCCAGTACCTTGACAGGCCTCATGACAACTAATGAAAAACTGTTTTTT. Translation gives CASTLTGLMTTNEKLFF.

About this clone: The same CDR3 arises from other DNA sequences in this sample as well. The CDR3 here is CASSPGAGYEQYF. DNA of the CDR3: TGTGCCAGCTCACCAGGGGCTGGCTACGAGCAGTACTTC. This chain links TRBV18 with TRBJ2-7; tentatively, D is TRBD1 (5 bases). CDR3 length equals 13 residues. The germline V gene has CDR1 KGHSH and CDR2 LQKENI. Trimming took 2 bases from V and 3 from J, leaving 8 bases between them.

The gene calls are TRBV5-6 and TRBJ2-7; TRBD2 matches 7 bases. V shed 4 bases and J 5 bases; nucleotides not matched to a gene: 3. Germline CDR1 is SGHDT and CDR2 is YYEEEE. The CDR3 runs to 12 residues. This chain's CDR3 is CASSVGGDEQYF. The CDR3 nucleotides are TGTGCCAGCAGCGTTGGGGGGGACGAGCAGTACTTC.

This chain joins TRBV29-1 and TRBJ1-1, with D perhaps TRBD1 (5 bases). V was shortened by 7 bases and J by 6 bases, with 21 bases between the two germline ends. In germline, CDR1 is SQVTM, CDR2 ANQGSEA. The CDR3 is 14 residues long. For the CDR3, the DNA is TGCAGCGCTGACATCGCCGCGGGGCGGGCTGAAGCTTTCTTT. This encodes CSADIAAGRAEAFF.

V and J are TRBV2 and TRBJ2-3; 12 nucleotides agree with TRBD1. The trim removed 4 bases at V and 5 bases at J, leaving 7 bases unmatched. The CDR3 is 16 residues long. Germline V gene sequence: CDR1 SNHLY, CDR2 FYNNEI. Written as DNA, the CDR3 is TGTGCCAGCAGTGGGGACAGGGGGCGAATTGGAGATACGCAGTATTTT. Its translation: CASSGDRGRIGDTQYF.

This sequence joins TRBV7-2 and TRBJ2-7; D may be TRBD1 (6 bases). The germline V and J ends were trimmed by 3 bases and 0 bases, with 12 bases remaining between them. Per the germline V gene, CDR1 is SGHTA and CDR2 is FQGNSA. This CDR3 has 15 residues. The CDR3 here is CASSFGAGVSYEQYF. The CDR3 coding sequence is TGTGCCAGCAGCTTCGGGGCAGGGGTCTCCTACGAGCAGTACTTC.

This sequence joins TRBV9 and TRBJ2-7; 14 bases line up with TRBD2. The CDR3 extends over 17 amino acids. The V segment lost 3 bases and the J segment 1 base; nucleotides outside the gene matches: 6. Germline V gene data show CDR1 as SGDLS and CDR2 as YYNGEE. The CDR3 here is CASSATSGGGLSYEQYF. The DNA of the CDR3 is TGTGCCAGCAGCGCGACTAGCGGGGGGGGTCTTTCCTACGAGCAGTACTTC.